In this sample, the clone carrying this TCR beta chain turned up once. These data originate in a study of blood T cell repertoires in COVID-19. As for the study in general: Whether acute or convalescent, the COVID-19 samples came from the United States, Italy and Spain. PBMCs, B-cell-depleted T cells, or T cells were the source of the cDNA or gDNA that made up the material.

Original analysis: Estimated nucleated cell counts came from reference gene primer amplification. This table comes from immunoSEQ multiplex PCR, and its TCRdb copy is limited to in-frame clones, with some not included. V and J calls and clone size follow that table, whereas D and trimming were derived from the DNA. Counted here are 50,000 to 65,000 clones, roughly 80% occurring once; the ten biggest clones make up over 5%. The ends lost 4 bases at V and 4 bases at J; junction bases unmatched: 9. The CDR3 loop spans 16 amino acids. CDR1 is SGHTA, CDR2 FQGNSA, per germline. This TCR came from a woman between 50 and 59 years old with active or convalescent COVID-19. The sequencing sample was made of peripheral blood. The chain joins TRBV7-2 to TRBJ2-3, with TRBD1 matching over 9 bases. In DNA, the CDR3 is TGTGCCAGCAGCTCGGGGACAGGGTGGCCCCCAGATACGCAGTATTTT. As protein: CASSSGTGWPPDTQYF.